This record looks at one T cell receptor (beta chain) sequence and its context. Its antigen is unknown. TCRdb ran MiXCR on the reads and lists one entry per CDR3 protein. The table records some 700,000 distinct CDR3 sequences, roughly 36% of them present only once. These data are taken from a study of T cell repertoires in cytomegalovirus infection. Study results and limitations: Carriers of CMV and the relevant HLA type were discriminated by public TCR beta frequency. In two of eight donors, the top clonotype was HLA-C-restricted CMV-specific.

The source is a human donor in good health (CMV status not recorded). Some clones in this sample may be carry-over from other donors' samples. The sequenced material came from PBMCs.

DNA of the CDR3: TGTGCCAGCAGCCAGCAGGGCTCCGGGGAGCTGTTTTTT. Its protein product is CASSQQGSGELFF. The chain couples TRBV5-8 to TRBJ2-2; D is perhaps TRBD1 (5 bases). Germline CDR1 and CDR2: SGHTS and YDEGEE. Trimming left V 4 bases short and J 6 bases short, with 10 bases between. This CDR3 has 13 amino acids.